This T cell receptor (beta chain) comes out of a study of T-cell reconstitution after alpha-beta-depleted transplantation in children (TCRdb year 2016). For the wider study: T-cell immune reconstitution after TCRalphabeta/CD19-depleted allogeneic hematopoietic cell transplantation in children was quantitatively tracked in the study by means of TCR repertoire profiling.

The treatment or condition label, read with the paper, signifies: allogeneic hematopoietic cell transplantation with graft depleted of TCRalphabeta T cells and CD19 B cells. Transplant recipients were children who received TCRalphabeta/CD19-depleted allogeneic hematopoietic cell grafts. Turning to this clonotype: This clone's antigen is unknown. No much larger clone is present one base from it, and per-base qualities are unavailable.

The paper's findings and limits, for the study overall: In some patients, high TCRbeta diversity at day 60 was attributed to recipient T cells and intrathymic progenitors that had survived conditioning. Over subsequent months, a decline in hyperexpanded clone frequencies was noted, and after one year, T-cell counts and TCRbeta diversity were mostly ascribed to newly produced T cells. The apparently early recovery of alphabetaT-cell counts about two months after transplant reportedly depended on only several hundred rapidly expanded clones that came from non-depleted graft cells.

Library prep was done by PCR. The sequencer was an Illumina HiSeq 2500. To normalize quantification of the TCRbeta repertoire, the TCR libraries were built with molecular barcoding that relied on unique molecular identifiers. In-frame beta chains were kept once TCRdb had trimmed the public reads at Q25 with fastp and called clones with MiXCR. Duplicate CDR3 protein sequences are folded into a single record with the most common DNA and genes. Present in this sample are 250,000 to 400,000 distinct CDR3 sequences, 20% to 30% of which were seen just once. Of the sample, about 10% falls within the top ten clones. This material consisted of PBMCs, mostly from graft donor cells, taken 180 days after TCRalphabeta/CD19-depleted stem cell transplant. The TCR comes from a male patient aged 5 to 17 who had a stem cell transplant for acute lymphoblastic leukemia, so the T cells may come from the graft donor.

The CDR3 here reads CASTGETQYF. The nucleotides read TGTGCCAGCACTGGAGAGACCCAGTACTTC. The chain uses TRBV25-1 and TRBJ2-5, with the identity of the D gene unclear. Including cysteine and phenylalanine, the CDR3 has 10 amino acids. The only DNA kept is the CDR3, 30 bases in frame from the first base. CDR1 and CDR2, looked up from the germline V gene, are MGHDK and SYGVNS. A distance of 4 bases separates the germline ends of V and J, which lose 7 bases and 4 bases respectively.